This T cell receptor beta chain is drawn from a study of response to subunit inactivated influenza vaccine. TCRdb used MiXCR to reprocess the RT-PCR reads, holding one entry per CDR3 protein. The sample includes hundreds of thousands of distinct CDR3 sequences, about 11% of them seen just once. Trimming left V 0 bases short and J 5 bases short, with 16 bases between. This CDR3 is built from 16 residues. Germline CDR1 is ENHRY and CDR2 is SYGVKD. Separately, the same data were catalogued under a study of T cells expressing NK-cell markers. That work contributes: Synthesis of TCR beta cDNA relied on 5'RACE template switching carrying UMIs. Top CD8+ clonotypes included the dominant CD3+CD56+NKG2C+ clonotypes in 5 to 7 donors.

The receptor's source is a man over 45 who received an inactivated influenza vaccine. Sequencing used PBMCs from blood, obtained on the day of vaccination. This chain uses TRBV10-3 with TRBJ2-5; possibly TRBD1 or TRBD2 for D (5 bases each). In nucleotides, the CDR3 is TGTGCCATCAGTGAGTCACTTGGGGGAACCCAGGAGACCCAGTACTTC. Translation: CAISESLGGTQETQYF.